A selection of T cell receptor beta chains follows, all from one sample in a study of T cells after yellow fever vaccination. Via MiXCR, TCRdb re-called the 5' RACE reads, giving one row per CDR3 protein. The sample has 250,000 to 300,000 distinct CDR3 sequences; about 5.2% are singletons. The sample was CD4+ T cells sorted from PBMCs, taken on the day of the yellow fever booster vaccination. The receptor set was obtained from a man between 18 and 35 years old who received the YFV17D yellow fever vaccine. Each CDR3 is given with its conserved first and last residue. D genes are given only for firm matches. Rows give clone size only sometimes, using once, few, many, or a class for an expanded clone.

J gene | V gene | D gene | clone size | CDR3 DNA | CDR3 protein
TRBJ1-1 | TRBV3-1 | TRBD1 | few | TGTGCCAGCAGCCAAGAAGGACAGGGTGTCACTGAAGCTTTCTTT | CASSQEGQGVTEAFF
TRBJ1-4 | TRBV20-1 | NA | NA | TGCAGTGCTACCCTGGGGGCAGCTAATGAAAAACTGTTTTTT | CSATLGAANEKLFF
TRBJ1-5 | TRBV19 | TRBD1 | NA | TGTGCCAGTAGTATTCGGGCCGGGACAGGGGGTCAGCCCCAGCATTTT | CASSIRAGTGGQPQHF
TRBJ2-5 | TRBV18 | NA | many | TGTGCCAGCTCACTTTCGTCACTTCAAGAGACCCAGTACTTC | CASSLSSLQETQYF
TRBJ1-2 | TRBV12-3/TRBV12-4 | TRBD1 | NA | TGTGCCAGCAGTCAAGGGGGCGCGATCTATGGCTACACCTTC | CASSQGGAIYGYTF
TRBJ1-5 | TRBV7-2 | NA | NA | TGTGCCAGCAGCCCCGGGCCCCTTAATCAGCCCCAGCATTTT | CASSPGPLNQPQHF
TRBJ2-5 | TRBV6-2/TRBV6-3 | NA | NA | TGTGCCAGCAGTCTAGGGAGAACCCAGTACTTC | CASSLGRTQYF
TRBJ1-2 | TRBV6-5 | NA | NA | TGTGCCAGCAGTTACCATGGGACTAACTATGGCTACACCTTC | CASSYHGTNYGYTF
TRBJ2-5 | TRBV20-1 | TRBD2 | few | TGCAGTGCTAGTCAGGGACTAGCGGGGGTAGAGACCCAGTACTTC | CSASQGLAGVETQYF
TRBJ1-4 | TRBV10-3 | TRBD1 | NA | TGTGCCACCAGAACAGGGGCCGTTGCAACTAATGAAAAACTGTTTTTT | CATRTGAVATNEKLFF
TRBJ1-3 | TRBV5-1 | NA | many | TGCGCCAGCAGCTTACGGGGCCGCGACTCTGGAAACACCATATATTTT | CASSLRGRDSGNTIYF
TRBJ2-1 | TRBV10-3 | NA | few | TGTGCCATCAGTCCTCCTGGGGGCCACAATGAGCAGTTCTTC | CAISPPGGHNEQFF
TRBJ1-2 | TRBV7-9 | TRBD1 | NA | TGTGCCAGCAGCCTGACAGGGGCGCCCAACTATGGCTACACCTTC | CASSLTGAPNYGYTF
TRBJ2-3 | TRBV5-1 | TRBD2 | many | TGCGCCAGCAGCAATGGACTAGAAACAGATACGCAGTATTTT | CASSNGLETDTQYF
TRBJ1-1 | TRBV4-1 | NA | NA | TGCGCCAGCAGCCATGCCAACCTCAGGGTGAGCACTGAAGCTTTCTTT | CASSHANLRVSTEAFF
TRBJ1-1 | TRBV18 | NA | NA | TGTGCCAGCTCAGGCGTGAACACTGAAGCTTTCTTT | CASSGVNTEAFF
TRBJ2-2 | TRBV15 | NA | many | TGTGCCACCAGCAGAGATCAAGGGAACACCGGGGAGCTGTTTTTT | CATSRDQGNTGELFF
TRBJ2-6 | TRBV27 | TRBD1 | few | TGTGCCAGCAGCCAAAAAAGACAGGGGGCGTGGGGGGCCAACGTCCTGACTTTC | CASSQKRQGAWGANVLTF
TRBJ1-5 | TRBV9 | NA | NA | TGTGCCAGCAGTGAGGATACAGGGATCAATCAGCCCCAGCATTTT | CASSEDTGINQPQHF
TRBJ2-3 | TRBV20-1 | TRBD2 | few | TGCAGTGCCCACAGGCGGGGGTACGGCACAGATACGCAGTATTTT | CSAHRRGYGTDTQYF
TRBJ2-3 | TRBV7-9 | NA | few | TGTGCCAGCAGCTTTGACAGGCCCTCCACAGATACGCAGTATTTT | CASSFDRPSTDTQYF
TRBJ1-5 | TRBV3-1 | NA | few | TGTGCCAGCAGCCAAGATTGGAGCAATCAGCCCCAGCATTTT | CASSQDWSNQPQHF
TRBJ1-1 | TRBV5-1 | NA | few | TGCGCCAGCAGCTTCAGGACAATCACTGAAGCTTTCTTT | CASSFRTITEAFF
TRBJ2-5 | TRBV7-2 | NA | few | TGTGCCTCCATGGGCGGAAAAGAGACCCAGTACTTC | CASMGGKETQYF
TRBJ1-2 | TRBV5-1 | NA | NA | TGCGCCAGCAGCTTGGGTAACCCTGGGGCCCGTGGCTACACCTTC | CASSLGNPGARGYTF
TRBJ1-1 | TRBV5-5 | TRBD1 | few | TGTGCCAGCAGCTTTAGTCCTCGGGACAGGGGAGGAACTGAAGCTTTCTTT | CASSFSPRDRGGTEAFF
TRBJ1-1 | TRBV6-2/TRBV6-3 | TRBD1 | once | TGTGCCAGCAGGGAACAGGGGGCCACTGAAGCTTTCTTT | CASREQGATEAFF
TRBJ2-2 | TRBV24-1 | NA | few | TGTGCCAGATTGCAGGGGAGCAAGACCGGGGAGCTGTTTTTT | CARLQGSKTGELFF
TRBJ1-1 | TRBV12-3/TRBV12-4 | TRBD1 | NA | TGTGCCAGCCGAAAACAGGGGGTAAACACTGAAGCTTTCTTT | CASRKQGVNTEAFF
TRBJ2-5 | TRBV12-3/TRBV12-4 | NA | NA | TGTGCCAGCAGTTTACGGCAGCTTGGGGAGACCCAGTACTTC | CASSLRQLGETQYF
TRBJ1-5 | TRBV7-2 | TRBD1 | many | TGTGCCAGCAGCTCTACAGGGGGCAATCAGCCCCAGCATTTT | CASSSTGGNQPQHF
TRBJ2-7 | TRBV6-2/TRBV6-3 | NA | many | TGTGCCAGCAGTTACACCGCTTTCTCCTACGAGCAGTACTTC | CASSYTAFSYEQYF
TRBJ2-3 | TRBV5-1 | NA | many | TGCGCCAGCAGCTTGGCCCTTCTATCGGGCACAGATACGCAGTATTTT | CASSLALLSGTDTQYF
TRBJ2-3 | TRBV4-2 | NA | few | TGTGCCAGCAGCCAAGGGGGAGCGCGGGGGCCCCCGACGGATACGCAGTATTTT | CASSQGGARGPPTDTQYF